The sequence of this T cell receptor beta chain was determined in a study of control samples from healthy donors and cancer patients. The ends were cut back, 2 bases at V and 3 bases at J, with 13 bases in the middle. Germline CDR1 reads SGHVS; CDR2 reads FQNEAQ. There are 15 residues in the CDR3. Clones were sequenced by immunoSEQ multiplex PCR, and TCRdb holds only the in-frame ones, with some missing. The sample includes roughly 120,000 clones, 93% seen only once; the top ten take around 2.5%. Sample: blood. J is TRBJ1-1 and V is TRBV7-8, with D possibly TRBD1 on 5 matching bases. The source of this sequence is a man aged 30 to 39 in good health. The CDR3, as DNA: TGTGCCAGCAGCTTAATCCAGGGCCCCCACACTGAAGCTTTCTTT. This translates into CASSLIQGPHTEAFF.